This passage covers 13 T cell receptor beta chains from one sample sequenced in a study of blood T cell repertoires in COVID-19. TCRdb's copy holds only in-frame clones and misses some; the assay was immunoSEQ multiplex PCR. The sample has just over 250,000 clones, around 90% seen once. The sample consisted of peripheral blood. The receptors here all came from a person between 18 and 30 years old with COVID-19, enrolled during active disease.

The chain is built from TRBV5-4 and TRBJ1-4; D remains ambiguous. The CDR3 covers 15 residues. CDR1 is SGHNT, CDR2 YYREEE, per germline (reference sequence). Deletions cut 4 bases from V and 7 bases from J, with 17 bases between. CDR3 loop: CASSRGEGGSEKLFF. CDR3 nucleotides: TGTGCCAGCAGCCGCGGAGAGGGAGGGAGTGAAAAACTGTTTTTT.

This chain connects TRBV19 to TRBJ1-1; D may be TRBD1 (6 bases). The CDR3 covers 15 residues. V was clipped by 5 bases and J by 0 bases, with 13 bases between them. Germline assignment: CDR1 LNHDA and CDR2 SQIVND (reference sequence). The DNA for the CDR3 is TGTGCCAGTAGTTGGGGAACAGGGCTGAACACTGAAGCTTTCTTT. It encodes CASSWGTGLNTEAFF.

The chain links TRBV7-2 to TRBJ2-5; no reliable D call. The CDR3 totals 14 residues. Trimming took 6 bases from V and 3 from J, leaving 14 bases between them. From germline, CDR1 is SGHTA and CDR2 FQGNSA. The CDR3 nucleotides are TGTGCCAGCAGTCGTGACATGGCAGAAGAGACCCAGTACTTC. As protein: CASSRDMAEETQYF.

The chain uses TRBV27 and TRBJ2-3; D perhaps matches TRBD2 (6 bases). Germline CDR1 and CDR2: MNHEY and SMNVEV (reference sequence). This CDR3 has 17 amino acids. The V end was cut by 4 bases, the J end by 1 base, with 18 bases between. The DNA of the CDR3 is TGTGCCAGCAGTTACACCGCGTTGGGGGGTGGCACAGATACGCAGTATTTT. It codes for CASSYTALGGGTDTQYF.

The chain uses TRBV6-2 or TRBV6-3 and TRBJ1-1, with D hard to call. Trimming removed 0 bases from V and 7 bases from J, with 12 bases in between. Germline V CDR1 and CDR2: MNHEY, SVGEGT. The CDR3 is made up of 14 amino acids. The CDR3 DNA follows: TGTGCCAGCAGTTACTCGAAAGTGGGAGTTGAAGCTTTCTTT. Protein product: CASSYSKVGVEAFF.

The rearrangement links TRBV2 to TRBJ2-1; tentative D call: TRBD2 (6 bases). V shed 7 bases and J shed 2 bases, with 9 bases lying between them. CDR1 is SNHLY and CDR2 is FYNNEI in the germline V gene. The CDR3 sequence is 13 residues long. The CDR3 sequence: CASTGETYNEQFF. CDR3 DNA sequence: TGTGCCAGCACGGGGGAGACCTACAATGAGCAGTTCTTC.

The chain uses TRBV6-1 and TRBJ1-5, with 10 bases lining up with TRBD1. J gave up 5 bases and V 1 base, and 5 bases lay outside the gene matches. The length of the CDR3 is 16 residues. CDR1 and CDR2 from the germline V gene are MNHNS and SASEGT. CDR3 DNA: TGTGCCAGCAGTGAAGATCCGGGACAGGGGTATCAGCCCCAGCATTTT. The encoded protein is CASSEDPGQGYQPQHF.

CDR3 sequence reads: CASSHNTDTQYF. Written as DNA, the CDR3 is TGTGCCAGCAGCCACAATACAGATACGCAGTATTTT. This chain joins TRBV7-8 and TRBJ2-3; D remains ambiguous. This CDR3 region has 12 residues. Per the germline V gene, CDR1 is SGHVS and CDR2 is FQNEAQ. Trimming cost V 5 bases and J 3 bases, with 6 bases left between them.

The gene calls are TRBV27 and TRBJ1-4, with 8 bases lining up with TRBD1. V lost 4 bases, J lost 2 bases, and 6 bases stayed unmatched. Per germline, CDR1 MNHEY and CDR2 SMNVEV (reference sequence). This CDR3 contains 16 residues. The CDR3 region has the DNA TGTGCCAGCAGTTCGTACAGGGGGACCACTAATGAAAAACTGTTTTTT. It specifies CASSSYRGTTNEKLFF. Together with reference TRBV27 and TRBJ1-4, the CDR3 gives the full variable domain: EAQVTQNPRYLITVTGKKLTVTCSQNMNHEYMSWYRQDPGLGLRQIYYSMNVEVTDKGDVPEGYKVSRKEKRNFPLILESPSPNQTSLYFCASSSYRGTTNEKLFFGSGTQLSVL.

The CDR3, as DNA: TGTGCCAGCAGTCGAACCCTGACAGATTACGAGCAGTACTTC. Its protein is CASSRTLTDYEQYF. The chain has TRBV28 and TRBJ2-7; D perhaps matches TRBD1 (5 bases). The V and J ends lost 5 bases and 4 bases respectively, with 15 bases between them. The CDR3 spans 14 residues. Germline V gene lookup returns CDR1 MDHEN and CDR2 SYDVKM.

The count of this clone is one. This chain uses TRBV7-8 with TRBJ2-4, with TRBD2 identical over 11 bases. V shed 1 base and J 5 bases; nucleotides not matched to a gene: 1. Germline V gene data show CDR1 as SGHVS and CDR2 as FQNEAQ. The CDR3 spans 15 residues. CDR3 region: CASSLGTSGQNIQYF. Here the CDR3 DNA reads TGTGCCAGCAGCTTAGGGACTAGCGGGCAAAACATTCAGTACTTC.

The chain combines TRBV5-6 with TRBJ1-2; D gene uncertain. CDR1 SGHDT and CDR2 YYEEEE come from the germline V gene. The germline V and J ends were trimmed by 2 bases and 10 bases, with 9 bases remaining between them. The CDR3 spans 11 residues. Here the CDR3 reads CASSLLTTYTF. The DNA of the CDR3 is TGTGCCAGCAGCTTATTGACAACCTACACCTTC.

The chain combines TRBV19 with TRBJ1-4, with a possible D match to TRBD1 (6 bases). CDR1 and CDR2 (germline): LNHDA, SQIVND (reference sequence). The CDR3 has 11 amino acids. The V end was cut by 8 bases, the J end by 8 bases, with 9 bases between. CDR3 region: CASQTGEKLFF. CDR3 sequence (DNA): TGTGCCAGTCAAACAGGGGAAAAACTGTTTTTT. Filled out from reference TRBV19 and TRBJ1-4, the complete variable domain reads DGGITQSPKYLFRKEGQNVTLSCEQNLNHDAMYWYRQDPGQGLRLIYYSQIVNDFQKGDIAEGYSVSREKKESFPLTVTSAQKNPTAFYLCASQTGEKLFFGSGTQLSVL.